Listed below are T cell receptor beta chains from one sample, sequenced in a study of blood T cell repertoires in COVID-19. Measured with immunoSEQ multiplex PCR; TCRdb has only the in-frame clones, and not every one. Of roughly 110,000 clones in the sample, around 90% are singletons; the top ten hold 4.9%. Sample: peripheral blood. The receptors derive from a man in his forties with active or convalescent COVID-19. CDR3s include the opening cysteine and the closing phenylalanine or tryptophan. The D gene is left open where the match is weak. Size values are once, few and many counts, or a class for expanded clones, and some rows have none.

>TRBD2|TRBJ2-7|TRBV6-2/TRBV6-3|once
CASSYSRTSGTREQYF
TGTGCCAGCAGTTACTCAAGGACTAGCGGGACGCGCGAGCAGTACTTC
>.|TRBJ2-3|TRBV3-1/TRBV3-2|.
CASSQDGRTDTQYF
TGTGCCAGCAGCCAAGATGGGCGCACAGATACGCAGTATTTT
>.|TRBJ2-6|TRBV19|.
CASSNRAGANVLTF
TGTGCCAGTAGCAACAGGGCTGGGGCCAACGTCCTGACTTTC
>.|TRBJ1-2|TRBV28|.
CASKSGAGYGYTF
TGTGCCAGCAAATCAGGGGCCGGCTATGGCTACACCTTC
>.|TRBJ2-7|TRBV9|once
CASSVGAFYEQYF
TGTGCCAGCAGCGTAGGTGCGTTCTACGAGCAGTACTTC
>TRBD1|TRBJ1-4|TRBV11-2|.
CASSRDRGEKLFF
TGTGCCAGCAGCCGGGACAGGGGTGAAAAACTGTTTTTT
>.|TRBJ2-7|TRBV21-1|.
CASSNVQYF
TGTGCCAGCAGCAACGTGCAGTACTTC
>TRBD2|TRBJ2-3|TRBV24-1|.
CATSDPSSGGFRDTQYF
TGTGCCACCAGTGATCCCTCTAGCGGGGGGTTCCGGGATACGCAGTATTTT
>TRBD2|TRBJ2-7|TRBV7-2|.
CASSSIAGGGEQYF
TGTGCCAGCAGCTCAATAGCGGGAGGGGGAGAGCAGTACTTC
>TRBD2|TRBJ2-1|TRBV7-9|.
CASRLGTSGVEQFF
TGTGCCAGCAGGCTAGGGACTAGCGGGGTGGAGCAGTTCTTC
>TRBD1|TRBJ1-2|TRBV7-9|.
CASSSETGVDYGYTF
TGTGCCAGCAGCTCCGAGACAGGGGTTGATTATGGCTACACCTTC